A single TCR beta chain is shown here with its context. The sample comes from a study of OX40 agonist ivuxolimab in advanced cancers. Overall study: Ivuxolimab, which is an agonistic anti-OX40 (CD134) antibody, was administered to the patients.

Measured with immunoSEQ multiplex PCR; TCRdb has only the in-frame clones, and not every one. Seen here are over 10,000 clones, 87% observed once, and the top ten hold around 49%. The CDR3 totals 13 residues. Germline assignment: CDR1 MNHEY and CDR2 SMNVEV (reference sequence). V was cut by 7 bases and J by 6 bases, with 13 bases left in between. Sequenced here: CD4+ or CD8+ T cells sorted from blood, sampled in a trial of the OX40 agonist ivuxolimab. The rearrangement uses TRBV27 and TRBJ1-5, with unresolved D. The sequence came from an adult with an advanced solid tumor such as melanoma, head and neck, liver or kidney cancer. This chain's CDR3 is CASKGSGPQPQHF. Here the CDR3 DNA reads TGTGCCAGCAAAGGATCAGGTCCTCAGCCCCAGCATTTT.